The 3 T cell receptor beta chains listed next were all sequenced from one sample in a study of T cell repertoires in cytomegalovirus infection. MiXCR, applied by TCRdb to the reads, yields one record per CDR3 protein. The table shows 170,000 or so distinct CDR3 sequences, with 17% occurring only once. The sequenced sample was CD8+ T cells from PBMCs. The source is a human donor in good health (CMV status not recorded). Some clones in this sample may be carry-over from other donors' samples.

As concerns this clonotype: A read error may account for a junction end that differs from germline. The J gene is TRBJ1-5, the V gene TRBV7-2, with a possible D match to TRBD1 (5 bases). Germline V gene lookup returns CDR1 SGHTA and CDR2 FQGNSA. CDR3 length: 15 amino acids. The CDR3 is CASSPGGNSYQPQHF. For the CDR3, the DNA is TGTGCCAGCAGCCCGGGGGGGAATAGCTATCAGCCCCAGCATTTT.

This sequence joins TRBV7-9 and TRBJ2-5, with TRBD1 matching 12 bases. The ends lost 4 bases at V and 5 bases at J; junction bases unmatched: 8. CDR3 length equals 16 residues. Looked up from germline, CDR1 is SEHNR and CDR2 is FQNEAQ (reference sequence). The CDR3 protein is CASSSPGTGGRETQYF. DNA for the CDR3: TGTGCCAGCAGCTCTCCCGGGACAGGGGGCAGGGAGACCCAGTACTTC.

The CDR3 loop reads CSARDGGAVGLTQYF. In DNA, the CDR3 is TGCAGTGCTAGAGATGGCGGGGCCGTTGGTCTTACGCAGTATTTT. The genes are TRBV20-1 and TRBJ2-3; maybe TRBD2 (6 bases). There are 15 residues in the CDR3. The germline V and J ends were trimmed by 0 bases and 8 bases, with 18 bases remaining between them. CDR1 is DFQATT, CDR2 SNEGSKA, per germline (reference sequence).